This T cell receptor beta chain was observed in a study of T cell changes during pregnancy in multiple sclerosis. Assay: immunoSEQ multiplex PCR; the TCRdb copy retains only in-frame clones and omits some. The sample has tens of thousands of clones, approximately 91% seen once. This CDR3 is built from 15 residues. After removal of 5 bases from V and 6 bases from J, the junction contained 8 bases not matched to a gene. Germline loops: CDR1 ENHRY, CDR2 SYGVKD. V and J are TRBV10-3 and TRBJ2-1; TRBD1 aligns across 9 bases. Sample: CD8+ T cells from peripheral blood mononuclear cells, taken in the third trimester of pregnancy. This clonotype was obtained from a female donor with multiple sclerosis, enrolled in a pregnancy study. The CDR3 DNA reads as TGTGCCATCAGTATTTCCGGGACAGGGAGCAATGAGCAGTTCTTC. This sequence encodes CAISISGTGSNEQFF.